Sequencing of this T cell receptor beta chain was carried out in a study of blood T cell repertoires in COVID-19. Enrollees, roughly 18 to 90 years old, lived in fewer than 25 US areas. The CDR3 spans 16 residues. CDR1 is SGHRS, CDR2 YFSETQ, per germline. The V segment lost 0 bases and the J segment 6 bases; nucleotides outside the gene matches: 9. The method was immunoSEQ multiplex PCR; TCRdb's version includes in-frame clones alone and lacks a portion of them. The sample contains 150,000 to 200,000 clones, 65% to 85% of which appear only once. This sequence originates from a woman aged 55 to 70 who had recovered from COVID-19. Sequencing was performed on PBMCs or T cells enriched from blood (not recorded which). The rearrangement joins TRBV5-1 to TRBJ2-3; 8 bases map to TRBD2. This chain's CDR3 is CASSLGAGARLDTQYF. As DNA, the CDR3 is TGCGCCAGCAGCTTGGGAGCGGGAGCCCGTTTGGATACGCAGTATTTT.